These T cell receptor beta chains were read from a single sample in a study of shared clonotypes between healthy human individuals. Generated by immunoSEQ multiplex PCR, the TCRdb table keeps only in-frame clones and is missing some. The sample holds 2 million to 2.5 million clones, about 93% seen once. Specimen: naive CD8+ T cells from PBMCs. The receptors originated from a man aged 18 to 29 in good health. Some clones in this sample may be carry-over from other donors' samples. Both conserved end residues are trimmed from each CDR3. Each record gives: J gene, V gene, clone size, CDR3 length, CDR3 protein. Clone size is not always given. Where it is, it says once, few, many or a class for expanded clones.

j_call: TRBJ2-2
v_call: TRBV1
clone_size: -
cdr3_length: 16
cdr3_aa: TSSHPLAGTRGTGELF

j_call: TRBJ2-1
v_call: TRBV27
clone_size: -
cdr3_length: 16
cdr3_aa: ASSLYPNSRGKYNEQF

j_call: TRBJ2-3
v_call: TRBV5-1
clone_size: -
cdr3_length: 12
cdr3_aa: ASSLGQATDTQY

j_call: TRBJ2-3
v_call: TRBV2
clone_size: -
cdr3_length: 13
cdr3_aa: ASSVAPSSTDTQY

j_call: TRBJ2-1
v_call: TRBV28
clone_size: -
cdr3_length: 14
cdr3_aa: ASSLFLAGANNEQF

j_call: TRBJ1-3
v_call: TRBV5-1
clone_size: -
cdr3_length: 13
cdr3_aa: ASSWAGGSGNTIY

j_call: TRBJ2-5
v_call: TRBV10-1
clone_size: once
cdr3_length: 14
cdr3_aa: ASSEDRGHLQETQY

j_call: TRBJ2-7
v_call: TRBV7-2
clone_size: once
cdr3_length: 13
cdr3_aa: ASSLGVGGGTEQY

j_call: TRBJ2-1
v_call: TRBV5-1
clone_size: -
cdr3_length: 14
cdr3_aa: ASSLWASGRKNEQF

j_call: TRBJ2-7
v_call: TRBV11-2
clone_size: -
cdr3_length: 13
cdr3_aa: ASSFSSGGSYEQY

j_call: TRBJ1-6
v_call: TRBV27
clone_size: -
cdr3_length: 13
cdr3_aa: ASSPGTGTNSPLH

j_call: TRBJ2-7
v_call: TRBV27
clone_size: -
cdr3_length: 10
cdr3_aa: ASTGSSYEQY

j_call: TRBJ2-1
v_call: TRBV29-1
clone_size: -
cdr3_length: 13
cdr3_aa: SVFTGVSSYNEQF

j_call: TRBJ1-3
v_call: TRBV6-1
clone_size: -
cdr3_length: 12
cdr3_aa: ASSEGWGLNTIY

j_call: TRBJ1-1
v_call: TRBV5-6
clone_size: -
cdr3_length: 12
cdr3_aa: ASSFGAGGIEAF

j_call: TRBJ2-7
v_call: TRBV21-1
clone_size: once
cdr3_length: 15
cdr3_aa: ASSILRWGQGDDEQY

j_call: TRBJ1-5
v_call: TRBV7-2
clone_size: -
cdr3_length: 13
cdr3_aa: ASSTRGGSNQPQH

j_call: TRBJ2-7
v_call: TRBV6-5
clone_size: -
cdr3_length: 12
cdr3_aa: ASSPTGESYEQY

j_call: TRBJ2-2
v_call: TRBV4-1
clone_size: -
cdr3_length: 14
cdr3_aa: ASSPWRRENTGELF

j_call: TRBJ2-7
v_call: TRBV5-8
clone_size: once
cdr3_length: 13
cdr3_aa: ASSGGLADSYEQY

j_call: TRBJ2-2
v_call: TRBV14
clone_size: -
cdr3_length: 11
cdr3_aa: ASSQLRTGELF

j_call: TRBJ1-2
v_call: TRBV25-1
clone_size: -
cdr3_length: 13
cdr3_aa: ASSHISSQGVGYT

j_call: TRBJ1-2
v_call: TRBV7-9
clone_size: -
cdr3_length: 14
cdr3_aa: ASSLADRGLVYGYT

j_call: TRBJ2-3
v_call: TRBV7-3
clone_size: -
cdr3_length: 13
cdr3_aa: ASSSRGLNTDTQY

j_call: TRBJ2-7
v_call: TRBV4-1
clone_size: once
cdr3_length: 11
cdr3_aa: ASSLTGPQGQY

j_call: TRBJ2-3
v_call: TRBV7-8
clone_size: once
cdr3_length: 12
cdr3_aa: ASSPGTFGDTQY

j_call: TRBJ2-7
v_call: TRBV18
clone_size: once
cdr3_length: 13
cdr3_aa: ASSPPVRNSYEQY

j_call: TRBJ2-2
v_call: TRBV7-8
clone_size: -
cdr3_length: 16
cdr3_aa: ASSLFGRGRMGTGELF

j_call: TRBJ2-3
v_call: TRBV2
clone_size: -
cdr3_length: 11
cdr3_aa: ASLELGTDTQY

j_call: TRBJ1-5
v_call: TRBV6-5
clone_size: -
cdr3_length: 13
cdr3_aa: ASSRTRDINQPQH

j_call: TRBJ1-2
v_call: TRBV19
clone_size: -
cdr3_length: 9
cdr3_aa: ASSIGNGYT

j_call: TRBJ2-5
v_call: TRBV12-5
clone_size: once
cdr3_length: 10
cdr3_aa: ASGESQETQY

j_call: TRBJ2-1
v_call: TRBV10-3
clone_size: -
cdr3_length: 15
cdr3_aa: AISESSSLPVHNEQF

j_call: TRBJ2-7
v_call: TRBV5-1
clone_size: once
cdr3_length: 14
cdr3_aa: ASSLAGREGPYEQY

j_call: TRBJ1-1
v_call: TRBV14
clone_size: few
cdr3_length: 14
cdr3_aa: ASSQDRGIMNTEAF

j_call: TRBJ2-7
v_call: TRBV7-9
clone_size: once
cdr3_length: 12
cdr3_aa: ASSLTGTGYEQY

j_call: TRBJ2-7
v_call: TRBV5-4
clone_size: -
cdr3_length: 13
cdr3_aa: ASSQEIGSSYEQY

j_call: TRBJ2-7
v_call: TRBV11-2
clone_size: -
cdr3_length: 13
cdr3_aa: ASSSRTGEPYEQY

j_call: TRBJ2-7
v_call: TRBV9
clone_size: few
cdr3_length: 10
cdr3_aa: ASSGDSYEQY

j_call: TRBJ1-3
v_call: TRBV19
clone_size: -
cdr3_length: 14
cdr3_aa: ASSPRTGPSGNTIY

j_call: TRBJ1-1
v_call: TRBV11-1
clone_size: once
cdr3_length: 11
cdr3_aa: ASSLVAATEAF

j_call: TRBJ2-5
v_call: TRBV9
clone_size: -
cdr3_length: 12
cdr3_aa: ASSVAGELETQY

j_call: TRBJ1-4
v_call: TRBV28
clone_size: -
cdr3_length: 13
cdr3_aa: ASSLKGRTNEKLF

j_call: TRBJ2-1
v_call: TRBV30
clone_size: -
cdr3_length: 9
cdr3_aa: AWSVGYEQF

j_call: TRBJ2-2
v_call: TRBV9
clone_size: few
cdr3_length: 10
cdr3_aa: ASSLNTGELF

j_call: TRBJ2-1
v_call: TRBV29-1
clone_size: -
cdr3_length: 13
cdr3_aa: SAQGTSGRHNEQF

j_call: TRBJ1-2
v_call: TRBV6-6
clone_size: once
cdr3_length: 10
cdr3_aa: ASTLARGGYT

j_call: TRBJ1-6
v_call: TRBV9
clone_size: once
cdr3_length: 11
cdr3_aa: ASSGGYNSPLH

j_call: TRBJ2-7
v_call: TRBV7-9
clone_size: -
cdr3_length: 13
cdr3_aa: ASSLGPSLYNEQY

j_call: TRBJ2-1
v_call: TRBV7-9
clone_size: -
cdr3_length: 14
cdr3_aa: ASSLPWSLSMNEQF

j_call: TRBJ2-5
v_call: TRBV10-2
clone_size: -
cdr3_length: 14
cdr3_aa: ASNGPEARGMETQY

j_call: TRBJ1-2
v_call: TRBV6-5
clone_size: -
cdr3_length: 11
cdr3_aa: ASSYQNNYGYT

j_call: TRBJ2-7
v_call: TRBV2
clone_size: -
cdr3_length: 12
cdr3_aa: ASSPTGLSYEQY

j_call: TRBJ2-7
v_call: TRBV4-2
clone_size: -
cdr3_length: 12
cdr3_aa: ASSGTGTAYEQY